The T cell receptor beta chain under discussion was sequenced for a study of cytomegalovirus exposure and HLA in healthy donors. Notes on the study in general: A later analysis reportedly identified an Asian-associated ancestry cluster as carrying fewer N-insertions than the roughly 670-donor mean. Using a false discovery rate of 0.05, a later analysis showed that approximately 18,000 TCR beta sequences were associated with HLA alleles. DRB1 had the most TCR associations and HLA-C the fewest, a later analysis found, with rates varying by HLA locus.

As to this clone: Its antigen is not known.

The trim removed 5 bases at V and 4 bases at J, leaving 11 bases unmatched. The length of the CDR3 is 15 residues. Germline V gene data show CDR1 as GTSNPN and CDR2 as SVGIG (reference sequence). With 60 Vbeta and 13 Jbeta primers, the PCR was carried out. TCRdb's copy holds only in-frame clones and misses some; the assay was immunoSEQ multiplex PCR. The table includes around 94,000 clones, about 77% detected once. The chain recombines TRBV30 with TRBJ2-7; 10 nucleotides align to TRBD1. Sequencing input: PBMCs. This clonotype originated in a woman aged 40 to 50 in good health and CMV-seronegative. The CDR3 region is CAWEGDRDRGYEQYF. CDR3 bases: TGTGCCTGGGAGGGGGACCGGGACAGGGGATACGAGCAGTACTTC. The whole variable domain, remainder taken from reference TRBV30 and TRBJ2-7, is SQTIHQWPATLVQPVGSPLSLECTVEGTSNPNLYWYRQAAGRGLQLLFYSVGIGQISSEVPQNLSASRPQDRQFILSSKKLLLSDSGFYLCAWEGDRDRGYEQYFGPGTRLTVT.